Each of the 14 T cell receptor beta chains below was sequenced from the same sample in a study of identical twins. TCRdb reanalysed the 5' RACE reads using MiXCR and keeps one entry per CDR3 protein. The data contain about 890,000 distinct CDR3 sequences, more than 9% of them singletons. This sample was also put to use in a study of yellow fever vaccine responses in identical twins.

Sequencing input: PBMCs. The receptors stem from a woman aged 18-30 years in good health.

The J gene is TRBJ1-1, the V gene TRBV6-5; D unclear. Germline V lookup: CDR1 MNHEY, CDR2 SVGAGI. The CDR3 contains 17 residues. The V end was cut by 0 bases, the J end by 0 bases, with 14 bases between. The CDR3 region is CASSYSDAKPMNTEAFF. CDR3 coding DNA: TGTGCCAGCAGTTACTCCGACGCGAAACCCATGAACACTGAAGCTTTCTTT.

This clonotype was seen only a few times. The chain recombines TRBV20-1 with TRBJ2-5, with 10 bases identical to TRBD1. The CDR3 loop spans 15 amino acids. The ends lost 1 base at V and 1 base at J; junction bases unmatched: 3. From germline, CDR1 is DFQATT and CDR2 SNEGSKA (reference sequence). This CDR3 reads CSARVGTGVQETQYF. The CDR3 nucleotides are TGCAGTGCTAGAGTGGGGACAGGGGTCCAAGAGACCCAGTACTTC.

CDR3 in DNA: TGCAGTGCTAGAAAACTAGGGAGCACAGATACGCAGTATTTT. It encodes CSARKLGSTDTQYF. This chain joins TRBV20-1 and TRBJ2-3, with TRBD2 as a possible D gene (5 bases). Germline V gene data show CDR1 as DFQATT and CDR2 as SNEGSKA (reference sequence). CDR3 size: 14 residues. The V end was cut by 2 bases, the J end by 0 bases, with 9 bases between.

CDR3 sequence: CASSDGESGTDTQYF. DNA for the CDR3: TGTGCCAGCAGTGATGGGGAATCGGGCACAGATACGCAGTATTTT. The V call is TRBV27, the J call TRBJ2-3; D is ambiguous. Trimming removed 5 bases at V and 1 base at J, with 13 bases between. Germline CDR1 and CDR2: MNHEY and SMNVEV (reference sequence). This CDR3 region has 15 residues.

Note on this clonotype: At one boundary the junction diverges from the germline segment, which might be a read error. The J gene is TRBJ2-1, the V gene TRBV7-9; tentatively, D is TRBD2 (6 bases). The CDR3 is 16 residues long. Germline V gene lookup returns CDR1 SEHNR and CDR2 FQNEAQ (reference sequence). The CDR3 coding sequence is TGTGCCTGCAGCTTAGCGCCCACTAGCCGTGTCAATGAGCAGTTCTTC. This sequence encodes CACSLAPTSRVNEQFF. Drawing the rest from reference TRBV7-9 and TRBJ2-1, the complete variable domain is DTGVSQNPRHKITKRGQNVTFRCDPISEHNRLYWYRQTLGQGPEFLTYFQNEAQLEKSRLLSDRFSAERPKGSFSTLEIQRTEQGDSAMYLCACSLAPTSRVNEQFFGPGTRLTVL.

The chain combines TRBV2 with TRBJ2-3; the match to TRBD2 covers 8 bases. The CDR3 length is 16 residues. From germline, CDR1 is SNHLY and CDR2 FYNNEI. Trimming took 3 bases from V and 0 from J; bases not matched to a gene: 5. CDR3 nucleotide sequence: TGTGCCAGCAGTGATCGCGGGGGGTTCAGCACAGATACGCAGTATTTT. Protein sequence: CASSDRGGFSTDTQYF.

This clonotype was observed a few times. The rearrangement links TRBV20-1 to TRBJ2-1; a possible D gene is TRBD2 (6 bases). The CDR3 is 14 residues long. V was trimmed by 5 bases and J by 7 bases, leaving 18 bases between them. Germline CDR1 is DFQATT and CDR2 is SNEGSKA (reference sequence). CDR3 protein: CSAPSWGEWNEQFF. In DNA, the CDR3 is TGCAGTGCTCCCAGTTGGGGGGAATGGAATGAGCAGTTCTTC.

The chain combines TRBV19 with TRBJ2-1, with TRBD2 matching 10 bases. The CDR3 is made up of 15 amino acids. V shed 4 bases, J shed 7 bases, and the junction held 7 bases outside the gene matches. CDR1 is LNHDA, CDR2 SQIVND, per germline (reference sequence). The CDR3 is CASSTPGTSVNEQFF. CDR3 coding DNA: TGTGCCAGTAGTACCCCCGGGACTAGCGTTAATGAGCAGTTCTTC.

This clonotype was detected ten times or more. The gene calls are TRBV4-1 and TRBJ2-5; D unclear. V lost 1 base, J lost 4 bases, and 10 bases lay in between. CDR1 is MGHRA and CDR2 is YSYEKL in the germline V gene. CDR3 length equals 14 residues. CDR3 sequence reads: CASSQGLGRETQYF. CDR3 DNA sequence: TGCGCCAGCAGCCAAGGTCTAGGCCGAGAGACCCAGTACTTC.

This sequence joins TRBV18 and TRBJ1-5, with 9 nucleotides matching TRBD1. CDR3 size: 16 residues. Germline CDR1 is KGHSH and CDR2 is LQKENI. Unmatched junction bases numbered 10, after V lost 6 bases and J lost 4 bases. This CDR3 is CASSKLPDRGNQPQHF. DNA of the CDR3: TGTGCCAGCTCTAAACTTCCGGACAGGGGTAATCAGCCCCAGCATTTT.

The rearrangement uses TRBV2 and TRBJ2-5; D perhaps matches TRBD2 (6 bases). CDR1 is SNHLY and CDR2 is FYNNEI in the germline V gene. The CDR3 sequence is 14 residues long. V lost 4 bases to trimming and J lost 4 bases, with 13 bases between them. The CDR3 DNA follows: TGTGCCAGCAGTGCCATCGGGAGCGTAGAGACCCAGTACTTC. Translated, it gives CASSAIGSVETQYF. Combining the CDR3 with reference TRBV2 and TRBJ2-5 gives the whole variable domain EPEVTQTPSHQVTQMGQEVILRCVPISNHLYFYWYRQILGQKVEFLVSFYNNEISEKSEIFDDQFSVERPDGSNFTLKIRSTKLEDSAMYFCASSAIGSVETQYFGPGTRLLVL.

The CDR3 region has the DNA TGCAGTGCTAGAGATCCCCTGACCGGGAGCACAGATACGCAGTATTTT. This translates into CSARDPLTGSTDTQYF. The chain joins TRBV20-1 to TRBJ2-3; D is undetermined. The V gene's germline CDR1 is DFQATT and CDR2 SNEGSKA (reference sequence). Deletions cut 0 bases from V and 0 bases from J, with 13 bases between. The CDR3 length is 16 residues.

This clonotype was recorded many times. The CDR3 DNA reads as TGTGCCACCAGCAGAGTTGGGGTATACAATGAGCAGTTCTTC. This codes for CATSRVGVYNEQFF. The chain uses TRBV15 and TRBJ2-1; D gene unclear. The CDR3 sequence is 14 residues long. Germline loops: CDR1 LNHNV, CDR2 YYDKDF (reference sequence). V gave up 1 base and J gave up 4 bases, with 8 bases separating them.

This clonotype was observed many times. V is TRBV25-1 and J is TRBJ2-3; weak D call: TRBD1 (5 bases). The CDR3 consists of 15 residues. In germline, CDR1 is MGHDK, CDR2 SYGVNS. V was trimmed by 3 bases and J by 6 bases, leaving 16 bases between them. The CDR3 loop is CASSDSTGLGDTQYF. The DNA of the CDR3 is TGTGCCAGCAGTGATAGTACAGGCCTCGGGGATACGCAGTATTTT.